A few counts support the clone carrying this TCR beta chain. The diagnostic criteria for definite or probable disease, as recently defined, were met by the patients with Susac syndrome. cDNA came from about 0.5 to 1 ug RNA primed by random hexamers. MiXCR, run by TCRdb on the immunoSEQ multiplex PCR reads, gives a single entry per CDR3 protein. Of some 210,000 distinct CDR3 sequences listed, about 94% are singletons. The sample originates from a study of CD8 T cells in Susac syndrome. What was sequenced was CD4+ T cells from PBMCs. The receptor was derived from a human donor with Susac syndrome.

This CDR3 is CASSQQGSYEQYF. The CDR3 nucleotides are TGTGCCAGCTCACAACAGGGGTCCTACGAGCAGTACTTC. The chain uses TRBV3-1 and TRBJ2-7, with 7 bases that match TRBD1. Germline CDR1 is LGHDT and CDR2 is YNNKEL (reference sequence). V was clipped by 8 bases and J by 1 base; unmatched bases: 5. The CDR3 is 13 amino acids.